The following is a T cell receptor beta chain sequence with its context. The CDR3 covers 15 residues. Germline CDR1 WNHNN, CDR2 SYGVQD (reference sequence). Trimming cost V 4 bases and J 5 bases; bases outside gene matches: 7. The data stem from a study of T cell responses to AZD1222 COVID-19 vaccine. Profiling relied on immunoSEQ multiplex PCR, and the TCRdb table lists in-frame clones only, not all of them. Here the sample spans fewer than 95,000 clones, 91% being singletons. This receptor was taken from an adult who received the AZD1222 COVID-19 vaccine. V and J are TRBV10-1 and TRBJ2-3; 9 nucleotides match TRBD2. The material sequenced was peripheral blood, taken 28 days after the second AZD1222 dose. The chain's CDR3 is CASSAALAGQDTQYF. The CDR3 coding sequence is TGCGCCAGCAGTGCAGCGCTAGCGGGGCAAGATACGCAGTATTTT.